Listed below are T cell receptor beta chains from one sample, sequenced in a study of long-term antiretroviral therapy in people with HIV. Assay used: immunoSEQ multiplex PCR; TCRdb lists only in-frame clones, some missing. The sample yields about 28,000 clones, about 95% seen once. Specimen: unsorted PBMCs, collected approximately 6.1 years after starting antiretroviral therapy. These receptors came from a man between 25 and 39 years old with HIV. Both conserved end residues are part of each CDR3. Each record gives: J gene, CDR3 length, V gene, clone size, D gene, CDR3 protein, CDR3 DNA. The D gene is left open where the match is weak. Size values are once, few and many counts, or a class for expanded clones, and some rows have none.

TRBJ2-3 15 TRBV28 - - CASSLNQGWTDTQYF TGTGCCAGCAGTTTAAATCAGGGATGGACAGATACGCAGTATTTT
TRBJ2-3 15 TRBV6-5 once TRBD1 CASSYGQGATDTQYF TGTGCCAGCAGTTACGGACAGGGGGCCACAGATACGCAGTATTTT
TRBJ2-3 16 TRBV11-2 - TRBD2 CASSLLAGPAKDTQYF TGTGCCAGCAGCCTACTAGCGGGGCCCGCGAAAGATACGCAGTATTTT
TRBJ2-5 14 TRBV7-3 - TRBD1 CASSPQGGRETQYF TGTGCCAGCAGCCCACAGGGGGGAAGAGAGACCCAGTACTTC
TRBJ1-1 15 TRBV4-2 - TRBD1 CASSQDPGGVTEAFF TGTGCCAGCAGCCAAGATCCAGGGGGTGTCACTGAAGCTTTCTTT
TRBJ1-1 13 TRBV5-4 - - CASSLTGPTEAFF TGTGCCAGCAGCTTGACAGGGCCCACTGAAGCTTTCTTT
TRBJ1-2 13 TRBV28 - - CASSTLGSYGYTF TGTGCCAGCAGTACCCTCGGGAGTTATGGCTACACCTTC
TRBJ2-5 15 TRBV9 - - CASSAGAVGQETQYF TGTGCCAGCAGCGCGGGGGCTGTAGGGCAAGAGACCCAGTACTTC
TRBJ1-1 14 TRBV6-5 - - CASSPGQKNTEAFF TGTGCCAGCAGTCCCGGACAGAAGAACACTGAAGCTTTCTTT
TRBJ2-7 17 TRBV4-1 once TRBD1 CASSQDFDRGFSYEQYF TGCGCCAGCAGCCAAGATTTCGACAGGGGCTTCTCCTACGAGCAGTACTTC
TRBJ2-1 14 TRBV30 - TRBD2 CAWGLAGSYNEQFF TGTGCCTGGGGACTAGCGGGTTCCTACAATGAGCAGTTCTTC
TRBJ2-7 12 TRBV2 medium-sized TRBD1 CARGQGIGEQYF TGTGCCAGGGGACAGGGAATTGGCGAGCAGTACTTC
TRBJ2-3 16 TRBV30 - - CAWSVQEVSCTDTQYF TGTGCCTGGAGTGTACAGGAGGTGAGTTGCACAGATACGCAGTATTTT
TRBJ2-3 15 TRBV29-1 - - CSVDKDTRRTDTQYF TGCAGCGTTGATAAGGACACCCGTCGCACAGATACGCAGTATTTT
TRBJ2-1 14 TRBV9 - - CASSVGRLRNEQFF TGTGCCAGCAGCGTAGGTCGGCTTAGAAATGAGCAGTTCTTC
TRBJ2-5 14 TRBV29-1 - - CSVEAGGYQETQYF TGCAGCGTTGAGGCAGGGGGGTACCAAGAGACCCAGTACTTC
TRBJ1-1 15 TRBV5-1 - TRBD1 CASSLAPTGGIEAFF TGCGCCAGCAGCTTGGCTCCGACAGGGGGAATTGAAGCTTTCTTT
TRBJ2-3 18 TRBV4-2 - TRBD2 CASSQAPHSGSRTDTQYF TGTGCCAGCAGCCAAGCCCCCCATAGCGGGAGCCGCACAGATACGCAGTATTTT
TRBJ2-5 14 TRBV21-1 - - CASRLAGGCETQYF TGTGCCAGCAGACTAGCGGGAGGATGTGAGACCCAGTACTTC
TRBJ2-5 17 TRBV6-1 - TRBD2 CASSDGLAGVSGETQYF TGTGCCAGCAGTGATGGACTAGCGGGCGTTTCGGGGGAGACCCAGTACTTC